A single sample is the source of the 31 T cell receptor beta chains below, sequenced in a study of T cells in Graves' hyperthyroidism and ophthalmopathy. Regions amplified from RNA transcripts were the TCR beta CDR3 regions. The TCR CDR3 first-round RT-PCR relied on the HTBI primer set. A single record per CDR3 protein comes from TCRdb applying MiXCR to the multiplex PCR reads. The top ten hold 15% of the sample, which has around 340,000 distinct CDR3 sequences, 15% to 20% seen once. The specimen was blood. The receptors here all came from a middle-aged woman with Graves' ophthalmopathy.

This rearrangement joins TRBV9 to TRBJ2-2, with 8 positions matching TRBD1. This CDR3 is 16 amino acids long. Germline V CDR1 and CDR2: SGDLS, YYNGEE. V dropped 4 bases and J dropped 1; count of bases not matched to a gene: 6. As DNA, the CDR3 is TGTGCCAGCAGCCGGACAGGGCTGGGGAACACCGGGGAGCTGTTTTTT. Encoded protein: CASSRTGLGNTGELFF.

This clonotype was counted ten times or more. One junction end disagrees with the germline gene, perhaps due to a read error. The gene calls are TRBV20-1 and TRBJ2-7, with D tentatively TRBD1 (6 bases). Looked up from germline, CDR1 is DFQATT and CDR2 is SNEGSKA (reference sequence). This CDR3 spans 15 amino acids. The CDR3 here is CSARVQGELVYGQYF. The CDR3 DNA reads as TGCAGTGCTAGAGTACAGGGCGAATTGGTCTACGGGCAGTACTTC.

In this sample, this clonotype turned up a few times. The J gene is TRBJ1-1, the V gene TRBV12-3 or TRBV12-4, with 7 bases fitting TRBD1. V shed 2 bases, J shed 6 bases, and the junction held 9 bases outside the gene matches. CDR3 length: 15 amino acids. CDR3 sequence (DNA): TGTGCCAGCAGTTTAATGGGCAGGGGGGGATCTGAAGCTTTCTTT. It is translated as CASSLMGRGGSEAFF.

In its sample, this clonotype was seen many times. The V and J genes are TRBV29-1 and TRBJ2-5, with a possible D match to TRBD1 (5 bases). Trimming pared 7 bases from V and 2 bases from J, leaving 20 bases between. The CDR3 sequence is 15 residues long. Per germline, CDR1 SQVTM and CDR2 ANQGSEA. CDR3 coding DNA: TGCAGCGGAAGAGACAAGGGGATCTCGCAAGAGACCCAGTACTTC. Its protein is CSGRDKGISQETQYF.

This clonotype was seen repeatedly, ten times or more. The gene calls are TRBV4-2 and TRBJ2-7, with 9 bases lining up with TRBD2. Germline assignment: CDR1 LGHNA and CDR2 YNFKEQ. Losses at the gene ends were 0 bases for V and 5 bases for J; bases not matched to a gene: 11. This CDR3 has 17 amino acids. The CDR3 region has the DNA TGTGCCAGCAGCCAAGATATGCGGGGGGGGCTAGCGCACGAGCAGTACTTC. Its translation: CASSQDMRGGLAHEQYF.

This clonotype was counted many times. The chain combines TRBV6-5 with TRBJ1-1; D remains unclear. The CDR3 has 13 residues. Trimming stripped 6 bases from V and 9 bases from J, with 17 bases between. The V gene's germline CDR1 is MNHEY and CDR2 SVGAGI. The chain's CDR3 is CASRNSAAVKAFF. The CDR3 DNA reads TGTGCCAGCAGGAACTCGGCAGCGGTTAAAGCTTTCTTT.

The V and J genes are TRBV28 and TRBJ2-7; tentatively, D is TRBD2 (6 bases). The CDR3 covers 14 residues. The V and J ends lost 5 bases and 0 bases respectively, with 11 bases between them. Germline assignment: CDR1 MDHEN and CDR2 SYDVKM. The CDR3, as DNA: TGTGCCAGCAGTGCGGGAATTGGCTCCTACGAGCAGTACTTC. It codes for CASSAGIGSYEQYF.

This clonotype was seen at least ten times. The chain carries TRBV6-5 and TRBJ1-1; D is unresolved. The CDR3 runs 12 residues. The V end was cut by 2 bases, the J end by 7 bases, with 8 bases between. The germline V gene has CDR1 MNHEY and CDR2 SVGAGI. The CDR3 reads CASSYEGDEAFF. The CDR3 DNA is TGTGCCAGCAGTTACGAGGGAGATGAAGCTTTCTTT.

This clonotype was observed at least ten times. The gene calls are TRBV25-1 and TRBJ1-2; 7 bases fit TRBD1. The ends lost 0 bases at V and 8 bases at J; junction bases unmatched: 6. Germline loops: CDR1 MGHDK, CDR2 SYGVNS. There are 14 residues in the CDR3. The CDR3: CASSEYYTGEGYTF. CDR3 DNA: TGTGCCAGCAGTGAATATTATACAGGGGAAGGCTACACCTTC.

In the case of this clonotype: Possible read error: a much larger clone is one base away. The chain carries TRBV9 and TRBJ2-4; a possible D gene is TRBD2 (6 bases). The CDR3 totals 17 residues. In germline, CDR1 is SGDLS, CDR2 YYNGEE. CDR3 protein: CSSSGVSAGGIENIQYF. The CDR3 bases are TGTTCCAGCAGCGGCGTATCCGCAGGAGGGATCGAAAACATTCAGTACTTC.

This clonotype was detected ten times or more. The chain couples TRBV28 to TRBJ2-5; D not certain. The germline V gene encodes CDR1 MDHEN and CDR2 SYDVKM. The germline V and J ends were trimmed by 1 base and 5 bases, with 5 bases remaining between them. There are 12 residues in the CDR3. The CDR3 DNA reads as TGTGCCAGCAGTTTATTTGAGGAGACCCAGTACTTC. Amino acids: CASSLFEETQYF.

The chain uses TRBV6-1 and TRBJ2-7; 7 bases match TRBD2. The CDR3 contains 16 residues. Per germline, CDR1 MNHNS and CDR2 SASEGT. The trim removed 0 bases at V and 1 base at J, leaving 6 bases unmatched. The CDR3 here is CASSEARGSGSYEQYF. In DNA, the CDR3 is TGTGCCAGCAGTGAAGCGCGGGGGTCGGGGTCCTACGAGCAGTACTTC.

This clonotype has a count of ten or more. The genes are TRBV11-2 and TRBJ1-5, with TRBD1 matching over 11 bases. The CDR3 runs 16 residues. Losses at the gene ends were 3 bases for V and 5 bases for J; bases not matched to a gene: 6. CDR1 is SGHAT, CDR2 FQNNGV, per germline. For the CDR3, the DNA is TGTGCCAGCAGCTTGGGACAGGGGGGACTCCATCAGCCCCAGCATTTT. Its translation: CASSLGQGGLHQPQHF. Full variable domain (outside the CDR3, taken from reference TRBV11-2 and TRBJ1-5): EAGVAQSPRYKIIEKRQSVAFWCNPISGHATLYWYQQILGQGPKLLIQFQNNGVVDDSQLPKDRFSAERLKGVDSTLKIQPAKLEDSAVYLCASSLGQGGLHQPQHFGDGTRLSIL.

The V gene is TRBV29-1, the J gene TRBJ2-5; 7 nucleotides agree with TRBD1. The CDR3 loop spans 14 amino acids. V trimming: 3 bases; J trimming: 2 bases; junction bases outside the gene matches: 6. Germline V lookup: CDR1 SQVTM, CDR2 ANQGSEA. CDR3 sequence reads: CSVDSPGQQETQYF. The CDR3 nucleotides read TGCAGCGTTGACTCCCCGGGACAGCAAGAGACCCAGTACTTC.

The chain joins TRBV6-1 to TRBJ2-1, with a tentative D call TRBD1 (5 bases). Between the trimmed V and J ends, which lost 4 bases and 4 bases, there was a span of 11 bases. Germline CDR1 and CDR2: MNHNS and SASEGT. The CDR3 runs to 14 residues. CDR3 sequence reads: CASSGAGSYNEQFF. The CDR3 nucleotides read TGTGCCAGCAGTGGCGCAGGGTCATACAATGAGCAGTTCTTC.

The sample holds many counts of this clonotype. The rearrangement joins TRBV12-3 or TRBV12-4 to TRBJ2-2, with D possibly called TRBD1 or TRBD2 (6 bases each). The CDR3 has 16 residues. V shed 5 bases and J shed 3 bases, with 16 bases lying between them. The CDR3 spells CASSRGERRDTGELFF. For the CDR3, the DNA is TGTGCCAGCAGTAGGGGGGAGAGGCGGGACACCGGGGAGCTGTTTTTT.

This clonotype was seen at least ten times. The chain recombines TRBV6-4 with TRBJ1-1; maybe TRBD1 (5 bases). The CDR3 sequence is 15 residues long. Germline V gene sequence: CDR1 MRHNA, CDR2 SNTAGT. The V end lost 3 bases, the J end lost 6 bases, and 17 bases lay between the germline ends. In nucleotides, the CDR3 is TGTGCCAGCAGTGAATACCGGGACGGAAGCTCTGAAGCTTTCTTT. This encodes CASSEYRDGSSEAFF.

This clonotype was counted ten times or more. The gene calls are TRBV12-3 or TRBV12-4 and TRBJ2-5; D is uncertain. The CDR3 is 12 residues long. V lost 5 bases and J lost 0, with 4 bases in between. The CDR3 DNA follows: TGTGCCAGCAGTCAGTACCAAGAGACCCAGTACTTC. It codes for CASSQYQETQYF.

The sample holds many counts of this clonotype. J is TRBJ2-7 and V is TRBV29-1; 8 nucleotides agree with TRBD1. CDR1 is SQVTM and CDR2 is ANQGSEA in the germline V gene. V dropped 4 bases and J dropped 4; count of bases not matched to a gene: 9. This CDR3 has 14 residues. The CDR3 loop reads CSVGGTGGSYEQYF. For the CDR3, the DNA is TGCAGCGTTGGTGGGACAGGAGGATCATACGAGCAGTACTTC.

This clonotype was seen ten or more times. This chain links TRBV12-3 or TRBV12-4 with TRBJ1-1; weak D call: TRBD1 (5 bases). Trimming removed 4 bases at V and 1 base at J, with 16 bases between. The CDR3 totals 16 residues. CDR3 DNA: TGTGCCAGCAGTTCCACTAGACAGCCTACGAACACTGAAGCTTTCTTT. Translated: CASSSTRQPTNTEAFF.

The chain employs TRBV28 and TRBJ1-1; D is undetermined. The CDR3 runs to 13 residues. Trimming left V 5 bases short and J 3 bases short, with 10 bases between. Germline V gene sequence: CDR1 MDHEN, CDR2 SYDVKM. The CDR3 region is CASSIQAYTEAFF. The CDR3 DNA reads TGTGCCAGCAGTATCCAGGCTTACACTGAAGCTTTCTTT.

This clonotype was detected only a few times. A much larger clone lies one base from this, so it may be a read error. The chain couples TRBV7-9 to TRBJ2-7; D possibly matches TRBD1 or TRBD2 (5 bases each). This CDR3 comprises 13 residues. V dropped 5 bases and J dropped 7 bases, with 15 bases sitting between them. Germline CDR1 reads SEHNR; CDR2 reads FQNEAQ (reference sequence). This CDR3 is CASSLRDALEQYF. The CDR3 DNA reads as TGTGCCAGCAGCCTCCGGGACGCATTGGAGCAGTACTTC.

This chain joins TRBV18 and TRBJ2-7; weak D call: TRBD2 (6 bases). Trimming cost V 3 bases and J 1 base, with 10 bases left between them. The CDR3 is 14 residues long. Germline V gene data show CDR1 as KGHSH and CDR2 as LQKENI. The CDR3 spells CASSPTTRSYEQYF. The CDR3 coding sequence is TGTGCCAGCTCACCCACGACTAGATCCTACGAGCAGTACTTC.

This clonotype came up many times. V gene TRBV9 combines with J gene TRBJ2-7; D ambiguous. Trimming left V 0 bases short and J 2 bases short, with 12 bases between. Per the germline V gene, CDR1 is SGDLS and CDR2 is YYNGEE. The length of the CDR3 is 15 residues. CDR3 nucleotide sequence: TGTGCCAGCAGCGTAGGTGTCTTCAGTACCTACGAGCAGTACTTC. Its translation: CASSVGVFSTYEQYF.

The genes are TRBV2 and TRBJ2-4; 8 bases match TRBD1. Germline CDR1 SNHLY, CDR2 FYNNEI. This CDR3 has 15 amino acids. V dropped 8 bases and J dropped 1; count of bases not matched to a gene: 7. The CDR3 loop is CASRLDREAKNIQYF. CDR3 nucleotides: TGTGCCAGCCGGTTGGACAGGGAGGCCAAAAACATTCAGTACTTC.

This clonotype was seen at least ten times. This chain joins TRBV5-1 and TRBJ1-1; TRBD1 matches at 9 bases. The V and J ends lost 5 bases and 7 bases, in that order; junction bases with no gene match: 15. This CDR3 is built from 16 residues. The germline CDR1 and CDR2 sequences are SGHRS and YFSETQ. The CDR3 bases are TGCGCCAGCAGGAGTTTCCCCGGGACAGGGTTGGTTGAAGCTTTCTTT. Translation: CASRSFPGTGLVEAFF.

This clonotype was seen many times. The rearrangement links TRBV20-1 to TRBJ2-3; tentative D call: TRBD1 (6 bases). V lost 4 bases, J lost 5 bases, and 13 bases lay in between. This CDR3 is 13 amino acids long. Germline V lookup: CDR1 DFQATT, CDR2 SNEGSKA (reference sequence). CDR3 in DNA: TGCAGTGCTATCCCGGACAGAAGAGATACGCAGTATTTT. Translation gives CSAIPDRRDTQYF.

The chain uses TRBV27 and TRBJ1-6, with D tentatively TRBD1 (5 bases). This CDR3 spans 14 amino acids. Germline V lookup: CDR1 MNHEY, CDR2 SMNVEV (reference sequence). V lost 8 bases and J lost 7, with 15 bases in between. As DNA, the CDR3 is TGTGCCAGCTGGGACTTGGGAAAAAATTCACCCCTCCACTTT. As protein: CASWDLGKNSPLHF.

The rearrangement joins TRBV28 to TRBJ1-6; 9 bases agree with TRBD1. The CDR3 sequence is 12 residues long. Trimming took 6 bases from V and 12 from J; bases not matched to a gene: 3. Germline CDR1 MDHEN, CDR2 SYDVKM. CDR3 amino acids: CASSRGQGPLHF. CDR3 coding DNA: TGTGCCAGCAGCCGGGGACAGGGACCCCTCCACTTT.

This clonotype occurred many times. The rearrangement links TRBV6-5 to TRBJ1-1; TRBD1 agrees at 7 bases. With 7 bases clipped from V and 6 bases from J, the junction kept 5 bases outside the gene matches. The CDR3 length is 12 residues. CDR1 MNHEY and CDR2 SVGAGI come from the germline V gene. The CDR3 is CASKTGIAEAFF. The CDR3 DNA reads TGTGCCAGCAAGACAGGGATCGCTGAAGCTTTCTTT.

The chain combines TRBV6-5 with TRBJ1-5, with D possibly being TRBD1 (5 bases). The V gene's germline CDR1 is MNHEY and CDR2 SVGAGI. Between the trimmed V and J ends, which lost 2 bases and 4 bases, there was a span of 12 bases. CDR3 length equals 15 residues. The CDR3 region is CASSYGGSDNQPQHF. CDR3 nucleotide sequence: TGTGCCAGCAGTTACGGGGGGTCGGATAATCAGCCCCAGCATTTT.